This record covers a single T cell receptor beta chain. Its antigen remains unidentified. The germline V gene has CDR1 SEHNR and CDR2 FQNEAQ (reference sequence). The trim removed 2 bases at V and 7 bases at J, leaving 12 bases unmatched. The CDR3 runs to 17 residues. CD45RO-negative, CCR7-positively selected cells formed the naive CD8 fraction, excluding terminally differentiated effector memory CD45RA+ cells. Healthy HIV-negative adults with no recent acute infections or vaccinations were recruited as donors. This specimen belongs to a study of shared clonotypes between healthy human individuals. Generated by immunoSEQ multiplex PCR, the TCRdb table keeps only in-frame clones and is missing some. The top ten clones hold 1.2% of a sample with about 2 million clones, around 96% of them seen once. Findings of the study overall: Some clonotypes were shared by all four sorted-subset donors, while others were not shared. The non-shared ones had lower generation probabilities than the shared ones. Generally, estimated richness proved larger in naive subsets than it did in memory subsets. Researchers sampled blood only, noting tissue repertoires likely differ.

The sequence was obtained from a young man in good health. V gene TRBV7-9 combines with J gene TRBJ2-1; TRBD2 aligns across 9 bases. Sequencing was performed on naive CD8+ T cells sorted from blood. This CDR3 reads CASSLSGGSPPGNEQFF. The DNA of the CDR3 is TGTGCCAGCAGCTTAAGCGGGGGGTCCCCTCCGGGAAATGAGCAGTTCTTC.